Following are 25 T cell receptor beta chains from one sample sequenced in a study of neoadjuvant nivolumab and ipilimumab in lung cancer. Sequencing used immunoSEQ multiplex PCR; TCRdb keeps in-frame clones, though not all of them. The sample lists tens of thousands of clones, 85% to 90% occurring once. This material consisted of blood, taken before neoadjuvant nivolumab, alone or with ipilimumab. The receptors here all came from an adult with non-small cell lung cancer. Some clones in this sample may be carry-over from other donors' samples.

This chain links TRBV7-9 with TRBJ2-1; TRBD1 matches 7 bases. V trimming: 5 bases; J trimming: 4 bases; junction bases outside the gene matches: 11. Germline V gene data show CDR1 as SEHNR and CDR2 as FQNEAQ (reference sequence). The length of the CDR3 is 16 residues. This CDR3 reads CASSAGKGAEYNEQFF. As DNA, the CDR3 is TGTGCCAGCAGCGCAGGAAAGGGGGCTGAATACAATGAGCAGTTCTTC.

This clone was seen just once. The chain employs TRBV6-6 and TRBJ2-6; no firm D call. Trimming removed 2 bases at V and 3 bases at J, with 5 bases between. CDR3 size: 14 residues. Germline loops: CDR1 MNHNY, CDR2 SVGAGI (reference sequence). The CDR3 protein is CASSYPIGANVLTF. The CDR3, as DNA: TGTGCCAGCAGTTACCCGATTGGGGCCAACGTCCTGACTTTC.

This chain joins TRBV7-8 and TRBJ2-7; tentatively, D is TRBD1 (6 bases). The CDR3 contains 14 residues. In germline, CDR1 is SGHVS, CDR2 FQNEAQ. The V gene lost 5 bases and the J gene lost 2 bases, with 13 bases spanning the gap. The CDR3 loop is CASSPQGGTYEQYF. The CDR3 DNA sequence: TGTGCCAGCAGCCCCCAAGGGGGTACCTACGAGCAGTACTTC.

For the CDR3, the DNA is TGTGCCAGCAGCCTACGGGACAGGGGTCGCGGCGAGCAGTACTTC. Residues: CASSLRDRGRGEQYF. This chain connects TRBV11-1 to TRBJ2-7; 10 bases map to TRBD1. Germline trimming cut 5 bases from V and 6 bases from J; bases unmatched to any gene: 10. The CDR3 sequence is 15 residues long. Germline V lookup: CDR1 SGHAT, CDR2 FQDESV (reference sequence).

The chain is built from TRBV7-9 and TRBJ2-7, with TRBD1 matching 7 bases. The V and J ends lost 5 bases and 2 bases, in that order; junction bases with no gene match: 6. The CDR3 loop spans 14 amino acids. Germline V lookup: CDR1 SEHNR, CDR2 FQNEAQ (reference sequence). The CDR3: CASSPWDRTYEQYF. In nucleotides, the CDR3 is TGTGCCAGCAGCCCTTGGGACAGAACCTACGAGCAGTACTTC.

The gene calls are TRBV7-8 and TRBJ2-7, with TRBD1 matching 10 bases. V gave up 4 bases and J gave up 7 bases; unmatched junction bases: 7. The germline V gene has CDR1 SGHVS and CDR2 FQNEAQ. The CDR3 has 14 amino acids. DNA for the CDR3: TGTGCCAGCAGCTCCCGGGACAGGGGAGAGGAGCAGTACTTC. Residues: CASSSRDRGEEQYF.

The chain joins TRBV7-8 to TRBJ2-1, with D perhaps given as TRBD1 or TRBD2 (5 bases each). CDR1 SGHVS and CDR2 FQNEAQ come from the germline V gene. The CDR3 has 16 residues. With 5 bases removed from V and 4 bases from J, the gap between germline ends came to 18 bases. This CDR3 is CASSQGPVTTYNEQFF. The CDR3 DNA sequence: TGTGCCAGCAGCCAGGGACCTGTGACCACTTACAATGAGCAGTTCTTC.

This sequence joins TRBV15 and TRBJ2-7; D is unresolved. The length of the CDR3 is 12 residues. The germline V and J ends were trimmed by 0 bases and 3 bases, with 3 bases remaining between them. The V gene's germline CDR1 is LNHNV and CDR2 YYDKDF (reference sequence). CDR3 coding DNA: TGTGCCACCAGCAGAGACCACTACGAGCAGTACTTC. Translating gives CATSRDHYEQYF.

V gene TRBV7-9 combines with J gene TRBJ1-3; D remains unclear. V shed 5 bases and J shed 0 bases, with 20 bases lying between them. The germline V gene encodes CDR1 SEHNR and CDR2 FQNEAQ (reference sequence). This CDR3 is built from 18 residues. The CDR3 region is CASSQQPLGKSSGNTIYF. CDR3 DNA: TGTGCCAGCAGCCAGCAGCCCCTAGGGAAGAGCTCTGGAAACACCATATATTTT.

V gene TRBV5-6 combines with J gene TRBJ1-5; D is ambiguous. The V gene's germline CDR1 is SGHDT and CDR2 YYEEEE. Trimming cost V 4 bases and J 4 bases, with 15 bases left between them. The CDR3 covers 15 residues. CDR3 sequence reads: CASSESVMGNQPQHF. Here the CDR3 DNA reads TGTGCCAGCAGCGAATCGGTGATGGGGAATCAGCCCCAGCATTTT.

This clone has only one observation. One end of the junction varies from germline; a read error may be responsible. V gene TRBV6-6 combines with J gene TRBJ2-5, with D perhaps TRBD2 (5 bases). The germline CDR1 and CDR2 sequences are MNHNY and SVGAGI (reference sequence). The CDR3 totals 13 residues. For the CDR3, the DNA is TGTGCCAGCAGTGACTCGGGACAAGAGACCCAGTACTTC. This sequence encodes CASSDSGQETQYF.

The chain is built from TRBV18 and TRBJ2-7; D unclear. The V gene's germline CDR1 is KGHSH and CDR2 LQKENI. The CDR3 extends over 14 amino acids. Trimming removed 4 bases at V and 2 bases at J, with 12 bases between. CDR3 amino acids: CASSHDGVTYEQYF. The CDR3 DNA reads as TGTGCCAGCTCACACGATGGAGTCACCTACGAGCAGTACTTC.

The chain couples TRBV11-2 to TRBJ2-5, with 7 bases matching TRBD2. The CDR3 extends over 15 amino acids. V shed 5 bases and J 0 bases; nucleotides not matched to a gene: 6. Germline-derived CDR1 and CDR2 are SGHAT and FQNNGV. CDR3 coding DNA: TGTGCCAGCAGCAACCTACTAGCGAACCAAGAGACCCAGTACTTC. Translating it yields CASSNLLANQETQYF.

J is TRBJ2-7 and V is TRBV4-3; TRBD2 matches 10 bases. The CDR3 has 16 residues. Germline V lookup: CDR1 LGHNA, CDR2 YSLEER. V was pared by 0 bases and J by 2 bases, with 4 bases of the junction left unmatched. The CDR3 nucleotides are TGCGCCAGCAGCCAAGAATCCCTAGCGGGAGCCTACGAGCAGTACTTC. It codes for CASSQESLAGAYEQYF.

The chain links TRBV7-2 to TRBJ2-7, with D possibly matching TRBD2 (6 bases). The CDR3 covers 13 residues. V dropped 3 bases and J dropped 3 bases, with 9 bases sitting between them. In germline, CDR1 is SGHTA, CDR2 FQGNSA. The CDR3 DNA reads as TGTGCCAGCAGCTTTGGGGGGAACTACGAGCAGTACTTC. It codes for CASSFGGNYEQYF.

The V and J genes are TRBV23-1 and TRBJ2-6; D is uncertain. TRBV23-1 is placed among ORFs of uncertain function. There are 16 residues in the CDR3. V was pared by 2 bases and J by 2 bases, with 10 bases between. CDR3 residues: CASSQKCWAGANVLTF. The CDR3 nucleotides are TGCGCCAGCAGTCAAAAATGTTGGGCTGGGGCCAACGTCCTGACTTTC.

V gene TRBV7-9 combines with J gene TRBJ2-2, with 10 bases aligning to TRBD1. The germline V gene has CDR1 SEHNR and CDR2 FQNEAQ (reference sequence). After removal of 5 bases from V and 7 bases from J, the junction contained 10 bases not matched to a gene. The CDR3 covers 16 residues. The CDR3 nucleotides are TGTGCCAGCAGCCCGGAGACAGGGGGCTTCGGCGGGGAGCTGTTTTTT. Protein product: CASSPETGGFGGELFF.

CDR3 amino acids: CASSQVASGRKVTQYF. The CDR3 DNA sequence: TGTGCCAGCAGCCAAGTAGCTAGCGGGAGAAAAGTGACCCAGTACTTC. J is TRBJ2-5 and V is TRBV14, with 10 bases lining up with TRBD2. V dropped 1 base and J dropped 7; count of bases not matched to a gene: 9. Germline assignment: CDR1 SGHDN and CDR2 FVKESK. This CDR3 is 16 amino acids long.

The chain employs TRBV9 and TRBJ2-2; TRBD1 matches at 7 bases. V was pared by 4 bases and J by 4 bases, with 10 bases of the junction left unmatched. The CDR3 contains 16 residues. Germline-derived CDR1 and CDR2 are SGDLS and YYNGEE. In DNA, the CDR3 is TGTGCCAGCAGCCTACCGACAGGGTCAGGCACCGGGGAGCTGTTTTTT. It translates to CASSLPTGSGTGELFF.

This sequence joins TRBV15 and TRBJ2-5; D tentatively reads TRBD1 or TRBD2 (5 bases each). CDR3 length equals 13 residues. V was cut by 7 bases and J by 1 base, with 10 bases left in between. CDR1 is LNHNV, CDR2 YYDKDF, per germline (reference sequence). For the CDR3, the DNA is TGTGCCACCACCAAGGGGAGCCAAGAGACCCAGTACTTC. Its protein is CATTKGSQETQYF. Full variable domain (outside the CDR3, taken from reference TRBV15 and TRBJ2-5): DAMVIQNPRYQVTQFGKPVTLSCSQTLNHNVMYWYQQKSSQAPKLLFHYYDKDFNNEADTPDNFQSRRPNTSFCFLDIRSPGLGDTAMYLCATTKGSQETQYFGPGTRLLVL.

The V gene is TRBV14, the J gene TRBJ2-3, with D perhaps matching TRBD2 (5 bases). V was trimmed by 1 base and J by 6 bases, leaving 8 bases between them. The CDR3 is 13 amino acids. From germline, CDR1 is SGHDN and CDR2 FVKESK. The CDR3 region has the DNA TGTGCCAGCAGCCAAGGAGGGTCCGATACGCAGTATTTT. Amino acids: CASSQGGSDTQYF.

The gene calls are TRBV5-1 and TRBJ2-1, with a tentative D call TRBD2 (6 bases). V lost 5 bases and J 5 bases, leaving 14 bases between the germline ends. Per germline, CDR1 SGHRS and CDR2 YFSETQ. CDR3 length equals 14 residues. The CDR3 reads CASRSGAQNNEQFF. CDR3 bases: TGCGCCAGCAGGTCGGGAGCCCAAAACAATGAGCAGTTCTTC.

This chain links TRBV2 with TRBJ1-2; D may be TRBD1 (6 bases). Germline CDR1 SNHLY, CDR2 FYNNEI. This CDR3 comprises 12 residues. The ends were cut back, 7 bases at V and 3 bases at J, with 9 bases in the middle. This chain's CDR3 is CASKQGDYGYTF. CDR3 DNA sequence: TGTGCCAGCAAACAGGGAGACTATGGCTACACCTTC. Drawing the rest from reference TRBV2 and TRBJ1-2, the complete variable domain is EPEVTQTPSHQVTQMGQEVILRCVPISNHLYFYWYRQILGQKVEFLVSFYNNEISEKSEIFDDQFSVERPDGSNFTLKIRSTKLEDSAMYFCASKQGDYGYTFGSGTRLTVV.

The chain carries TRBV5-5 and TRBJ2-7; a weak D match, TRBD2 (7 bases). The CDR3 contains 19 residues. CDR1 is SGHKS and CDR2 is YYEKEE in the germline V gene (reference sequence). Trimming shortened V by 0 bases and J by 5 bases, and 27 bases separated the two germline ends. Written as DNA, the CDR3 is TGTGCCAGCAGCTTGGCCCAGGGACGGTTCGGCGGGGGCAGGCACGAGCAGTACTTC. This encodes CASSLAQGRFGGGRHEQYF.

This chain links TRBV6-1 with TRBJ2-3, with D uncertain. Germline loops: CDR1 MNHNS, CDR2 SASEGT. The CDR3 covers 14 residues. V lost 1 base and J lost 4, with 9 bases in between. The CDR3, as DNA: TGTGCCAGCAGTGAAGGGCCCCCACCAGATACGCAGTATTTT. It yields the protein CASSEGPPPDTQYF.